This TCR beta chain is from a study of shared clonotypes between healthy human individuals. Study-level background: In total, the donors were a couple of women and a few men aged 18 to 49. Each donor contributed plates that comprised three CD4 naive, three CD4 memory, two CD8 naive and one CD8 memory. Study results and limitations: The study sampled only blood, and tissue repertoires likely differ.

V dropped 2 bases and J dropped 5 bases, with 22 bases sitting between them. This CDR3 comprises 18 residues. Germline V gene lookup returns CDR1 SGHRS and CDR2 YFSETQ. The count of this clone is one. Its antigen is not known. Clones were sequenced by immunoSEQ multiplex PCR, and TCRdb holds only the in-frame ones, with some missing. The sample contains roughly 2.2 million clones, 85% to 95% of which appear only once. This clonotype was sampled from a man aged 18 to 30 in good health. Some clones in this sample may be carry-over from other donors' samples. The genes are TRBV5-1 and TRBJ1-4; perhaps TRBD1 as D (5 bases). Specimen: naive CD4+ T cells from PBMCs. Subset indicated: CD45RA+ positively selected. The CDR3 nucleotides are TGCGCCAGCAGCTTAAATTCCCCACACCTAAGGGGCAATGAAAAACTGTTTTTT. Protein product: CASSLNSPHLRGNEKLFF.